Presented here are 28 T cell receptor beta chains from one specimen sequenced in a study of cytotoxic CD8 clonotypes in ibrutinib-treated CLL. Produced via immunoSEQ multiplex PCR; TCRdb's table is partial and in-frame only. Among about 49,000 clones, roughly 57% were seen once, and the ten largest hold 32%. The sequenced sample was PBMCs, obtained after 12 months of ibrutinib treatment. The receptor set was obtained from a human donor with chronic lymphocytic leukemia.

This chain joins TRBV7-6 and TRBJ2-7, with 7 bases aligning to TRBD1. After removal of 4 bases from V and 6 bases from J, the junction contained 6 bases not matched to a gene. Germline CDR1 SGHVS, CDR2 FNYEAQ. CDR3 length equals 13 residues. This chain's CDR3 is CASSSGTVVEQYF. In DNA, the CDR3 is TGTGCCAGCAGCTCCGGGACAGTGGTCGAGCAGTACTTC.

The chain joins TRBV21-1 to TRBJ2-3; TRBD1 is the table's D call, not checked against the DNA. TRBV21-1 is flagged as a pseudogene. This CDR3 contains 15 residues. The CDR3, as DNA: TGTGCCAGCAGCGTAGGACACCTTAGCACAGATACGCAGTATTTT. As protein: CASSVGHLSTDTQYF.

The V gene is TRBV27, the J gene TRBJ1-2; D not resolved. CDR3 length: 13 residues. V gave up 8 bases and J gave up 2 bases, with 12 bases separating them. From germline, CDR1 is MNHEY and CDR2 SMNVEV (reference sequence). The CDR3 here is CASSIQRNYGYTF. CDR3 DNA: TGTGCCAGCTCCATTCAGAGGAACTATGGCTACACCTTC.

This clone is a singleton in its sample. The V gene is TRBV30, the J gene TRBJ2-6, with a tentative D call TRBD1 (6 bases). The CDR3 extends over 15 amino acids. The V gene's germline CDR1 is GTSNPN and CDR2 SVGIG (reference sequence). Trimming cost V 5 bases and J 1 base, with 12 bases left between them. The CDR3 is CAWAFRGSGANVLTF. In DNA, the CDR3 is TGTGCCTGGGCTTTCAGGGGTTCTGGGGCCAACGTCCTGACTTTC.

This clone has just a few counts. The rearrangement uses TRBV9 and TRBJ2-2; 10 bases map to TRBD2. Trimming cost V 4 bases and J 5 bases; bases outside gene matches: 8. Germline CDR1 SGDLS, CDR2 YYNGEE. The CDR3 consists of 16 residues. CDR3 region: CASSLRRTSGTGELFF. Written as DNA, the CDR3 is TGTGCCAGCAGCCTCCGCCGGACTAGCGGAACCGGGGAGCTGTTTTTT.

V is TRBV9 and J is TRBJ2-2; D is ambiguous. The V end was cut by 1 base, the J end by 5 bases, with 6 bases between. CDR1 and CDR2 from the germline V gene are SGDLS and YYNGEE. The CDR3 spans 13 residues. In DNA form, the CDR3 reads TGTGCCAGCAGCGTACAAAGGACCGGGGAGCTGTTTTTT. Translated: CASSVQRTGELFF.

The chain has TRBV6-6 and TRBJ1-2; D gene ambiguous. V lost 6 bases and J lost 5, with 16 bases in between. Germline CDR1 and CDR2: MNHNY and SVGAGI (reference sequence). The CDR3 has 14 amino acids. The CDR3 DNA follows: TGTGCCAGCAGCCTAGCGGGTTCCGGGTATGGCTACACCTTC. It specifies CASSLAGSGYGYTF.

The chain employs TRBV2 and TRBJ2-4; maybe TRBD2 (6 bases). The CDR3 runs to 14 residues. Trimming took off 8 bases at V and 6 bases at J, with 17 bases between the two ends. Germline CDR1 and CDR2: SNHLY and FYNNEI. The CDR3 sequence: CASRGGGDGNIQYF. Written as DNA, the CDR3 is TGTGCCAGCCGTGGCGGAGGGGATGGAAACATTCAGTACTTC.

This rearrangement joins TRBV11-2 to TRBJ1-4; D gene ambiguous. Trimming took 5 bases from V and 8 from J, leaving 21 bases between them. Germline V lookup: CDR1 SGHAT, CDR2 FQNNGV. The CDR3 is 16 amino acids. CDR3: CASSTPWAGQREKLFF. Written as DNA, the CDR3 is TGTGCCAGCAGCACGCCTTGGGCAGGTCAAAGAGAAAAACTGTTTTTT. Variable domain in full (rest from reference TRBV11-2 and TRBJ1-4): EAGVAQSPRYKIIEKRQSVAFWCNPISGHATLYWYQQILGQGPKLLIQFQNNGVVDDSQLPKDRFSAERLKGVDSTLKIQPAKLEDSAVYLCASSTPWAGQREKLFFGSGTQLSVL.

The chain has TRBV18 and TRBJ2-7; either TRBD1 or TRBD2 may fit D (5 bases each). V lost 3 bases to trimming and J lost 2 bases, with 14 bases between them. The CDR3 has 15 amino acids. The germline gives CDR1 KGHSH, CDR2 LQKENI. The CDR3 loop reads CASSPPGGATYEQYF. For the CDR3, the DNA is TGTGCCAGCTCACCGCCTGGGGGAGCAACCTACGAGCAGTACTTC. Filled out from reference TRBV18 and TRBJ2-7, the complete variable domain reads NAGVMQNPRHLVRRRGQEARLRCSPMKGHSHVYWYRQLPEEGLKFMVYLQKENIIDESGMPKERFSAEFPKEGPSILRIQQVVRGDSAAYFCASSPPGGATYEQYFGPGTRLTVT.

This chain links TRBV4-2 with TRBJ2-5; D may be TRBD1 (6 bases). This CDR3 comprises 14 residues. Germline V lookup: CDR1 LGHNA, CDR2 YNFKEQ. V shed 2 bases and J shed 4 bases, with 11 bases lying between them. The DNA of the CDR3 is TGTGCCAGCAGCCAACGCATAGGGGGAGAGACCCAGTACTTC. Encoded protein: CASSQRIGGETQYF.

The chain is built from TRBV7-8 and TRBJ1-2; D perhaps matches TRBD1 (6 bases). The V gene lost 5 bases and the J gene lost 3 bases, with 16 bases spanning the gap. This CDR3 comprises 15 residues. The germline CDR1 and CDR2 sequences are SGHVS and FQNEAQ. The CDR3 region is CASSQGTGMHYGYTF. CDR3 nucleotides: TGTGCCAGCAGCCAAGGAACAGGGATGCACTATGGCTACACCTTC.

The chain has TRBV10-3 and TRBJ2-2, with D perhaps matching TRBD1 (5 bases). The V end lost 9 bases, the J end lost 0 bases, and 11 bases lay between the germline ends. The CDR3 loop spans 14 amino acids. CDR1 ENHRY and CDR2 SYGVKD come from the germline V gene. For the CDR3, the DNA is TGTGCCATAACAGGCACGGCGAACACCGGGGAGCTGTTTTTT. This translates into CAITGTANTGELFF.

This chain links TRBV27 with TRBJ1-1, with a tentative D call TRBD1 (5 bases). Trimming took 6 bases from V and 0 from J, leaving 8 bases between them. Germline CDR1 and CDR2: MNHEY and SMNVEV (reference sequence). The CDR3 sequence is 13 residues long. CDR3 nucleotide sequence: TGTGCCAGCAGACAGGTAATGAACACTGAAGCTTTCTTT. Amino acid sequence: CASRQVMNTEAFF.

This clone was recorded a few times. The chain couples TRBV29-1 to TRBJ2-7, with TRBD1 matching over 9 bases. CDR1 SQVTM and CDR2 ANQGSEA come from the germline V gene. V shed 6 bases and J 5 bases; nucleotides not matched to a gene: 5. The CDR3 loop spans 12 amino acids. For the CDR3, the DNA is TGCAGCGTCCGACAGGGGGTCGACGAGCAGTACTTC. Its translation: CSVRQGVDEQYF.

The CDR3 loop reads CASSEWAVYEQYF. CDR3 DNA: TGTGCCAGCAGTGAATGGGCAGTATACGAGCAGTACTTC. This chain joins TRBV2 and TRBJ2-7; no definite D call. Deletions cut 2 bases from V and 4 bases from J, with 9 bases between. Per the germline V gene, CDR1 is SNHLY and CDR2 is FYNNEI. The CDR3 contains 13 residues.

This clone occurred a few times. The V gene is TRBV6-1, the J gene TRBJ2-2; D might be TRBD1 (6 bases). The germline V and J ends were trimmed by 6 bases and 6 bases, with 14 bases remaining between them. The germline V gene has CDR1 MNHNS and CDR2 SASEGT. The CDR3 loop spans 14 amino acids. The CDR3 is CASRSGQFPGELFF. CDR3 nucleotide sequence: TGTGCCAGCAGGTCGGGACAATTTCCCGGGGAGCTGTTTTTT.

V is TRBV7-2 and J is TRBJ2-1; D possibly uses TRBD1 or TRBD2 (5 bases each). The V end was cut by 2 bases, the J end by 4 bases, with 15 bases between. This CDR3 spans 16 amino acids. Germline loops: CDR1 SGHTA, CDR2 FQGNSA. The CDR3 region is CASSLFAGRTYNEQFF. CDR3 DNA: TGTGCCAGCAGCTTATTTGCAGGGCGGACTTACAATGAGCAGTTCTTC.

This chain links TRBV7-3 with TRBJ2-2, with 7 bases aligning to TRBD2. The CDR3 covers 16 residues. Germline lookup yields CDR1 SGHTA and CDR2 FQGTGA. V was pared by 0 bases and J by 2 bases, with 3 bases of the junction left unmatched. This CDR3 is CASSLTTAGNTGELFF. CDR3 nucleotide sequence: TGTGCCAGCAGCTTAACGACAGCGGGAAACACCGGGGAGCTGTTTTTT.

As regards this clone: Other DNA sequences in the same sample also yield this CDR3. The rearrangement uses TRBV20-1 and TRBJ2-1; no firm D call. V was trimmed by 3 bases and J by 5 bases, leaving 5 bases between them. The CDR3 is 11 residues long. Germline CDR1 and CDR2: DFQATT and SNEGSKA (reference sequence). Here the CDR3 DNA reads TGCAGTGCTAGTTCGAACAATGAGCAGTTCTTC. It is translated as CSASSNNEQFF.

The genes are TRBV28 and TRBJ1-4; a weak D match, TRBD1 (5 bases). Deletions cut 5 bases from V and 10 bases from J, with 5 bases between. Germline-derived CDR1 and CDR2 are MDHEN and SYDVKM. CDR3 length: 10 residues. CDR3 loop: CASSGTKLFF. The DNA for the CDR3 is TGTGCCAGCAGTGGGACAAAACTGTTTTTT.

V usage is TRBV5-6 and J usage is TRBJ2-3; 9 positions agree with TRBD1. The CDR3 runs to 16 residues. Germline V gene sequence: CDR1 SGHDT, CDR2 YYEEEE. Trimming cost V 4 bases and J 1 base; bases outside gene matches: 7. The CDR3 DNA reads TGTGCCAGCAGCCATCCCCGGGACAGGGGCACAGATACGCAGTATTTT. It yields the protein CASSHPRDRGTDTQYF.

This chain links TRBV5-6 with TRBJ2-7; D is perhaps TRBD2 (6 bases). V lost 2 bases and J lost 4, with 13 bases in between. This CDR3 is 14 amino acids long. CDR1 is SGHDT and CDR2 is YYEEEE in the germline V gene. CDR3 loop: CASSLTGLVYEQYF. The CDR3 DNA is TGTGCCAGCAGCTTAACGGGACTGGTGTACGAGCAGTACTTC. Filled out from reference TRBV5-6 and TRBJ2-7, the complete variable domain reads DAGVTQSPTHLIKTRGQQVTLRCSPKSGHDTVSWYQQALGQGPQFIFQYYEEEERQRGNFPDRFSGHQFPNYSSELNVNALLLGDSALYLCASSLTGLVYEQYFGPGTRLTVT.

The V call is TRBV15, the J call TRBJ1-1; 9 bases map to TRBD1. The CDR3 contains 13 residues. Trimming removed 0 bases from V and 11 bases from J; junction bases left unmatched: 4. Germline assignment: CDR1 LNHNV and CDR2 YYDKDF (reference sequence). The CDR3 DNA reads as TGTGCCACCAGCAGAGAAGGGACAGGGCGGGCTTTCTTT. The encoded protein is CATSREGTGRAFF.

The J gene is TRBJ2-1, the V gene TRBV28, with TRBD2 identical over 16 bases. The CDR3 spans 16 residues. CDR1 is MDHEN, CDR2 SYDVKM, per germline. The ends lost 6 bases at V and 8 bases at J; junction bases unmatched: 7. The CDR3 DNA is TGTGCCAGCAGGGGACTAGCGGGAGGGCCTATGGATGAGCAGTTCTTC. Encoded protein: CASRGLAGGPMDEQFF.

The V gene is TRBV7-2, the J gene TRBJ2-4; D uncertain. The CDR3 contains 17 residues. With 0 bases removed from V and 5 bases from J, the gap between germline ends came to 17 bases. In germline, CDR1 is SGHTA, CDR2 FQGNSA. The CDR3 here is CASSLAPRGFSQNIQYF. The DNA of the CDR3 is TGTGCCAGCAGCTTAGCCCCCCGCGGATTCAGCCAAAACATTCAGTACTTC.

This clone occurred once. The gene calls are TRBV16 and TRBJ2-4, with unresolved D. Trimming removed 2 bases from V and 7 bases from J, with 9 bases in between. The CDR3 has 13 amino acids. CDR1 and CDR2 from the germline V gene are KGHSY and FQNENV. The CDR3 region is CASSQELGNIQYF. The CDR3 DNA reads TGTGCCAGCAGCCAAGAACTCGGGAACATTCAGTACTTC.

This clone was counted a few times. The chain has TRBV7-8 and TRBJ1-1; tentatively, D is TRBD1 (5 bases). In germline, CDR1 is SGHVS, CDR2 FQNEAQ. V dropped 3 bases and J dropped 6 bases, with 17 bases sitting between them. The CDR3 is 15 residues long. The CDR3 loop is CASSFSGRVGPEAFF. The CDR3 region has the DNA TGTGCCAGCAGCTTTTCGGGCAGAGTGGGGCCTGAAGCTTTCTTT.